This T cell receptor beta chain was found in a study of human thymus T cells (dated by TCRdb to the early 2020s). About the study as a whole: The study characterized TCR alpha and beta repertoires from roughly eight infant thymus samples and a few related peripheral blood samples. Donor ages ranging from 7 to 244 days were recorded, and about six male and two female infants were included in the cohort.

Using the immunoSEQ multiplex PCR assay, the TCRB and TCRAD loci were amplified from a standardized quantity of quality-controlled genomic DNA. The V(D)J region was spanned by amplicons of a length sufficient to cover the CDR3 and to identify V and J genes. The commercial immunoSEQ service was used to sequence amplicons on an Illumina platform. As for the original processing: Primer bias and sequencing errors were corrected as previously described, and TCRAD and TCRB definitions were based on the IMGT database. Analysis of the repertoires was done with immunoSEQ Analyzer 3.0 and VDJTools and included basic statistics, V/J segment usage, diversity estimates, rarefaction and pairwise overlap. Diversity was estimated using the Chao1, ChaoE, Efron-Thisted, Shannon and inverse Simpson indices, and was also estimated on datasets down-sampled to the size of the smallest sample. Repertoire overlap was determined by strict matching of CDR3 nucleotide sequence, V gene and J gene, and Jaccard-based multidimensional scaling clustering was applied. TCRdb stores this immuneACCESS table with in-frame sequences only. Part of the clones is absent; in the studies checked, under half of the shortfall reflects unresolved V genes, and no reason is known for the rest. V, J and clone size derive from that table, while D and trimming were established from the DNA sequence. This sample is represented by tens of thousands of clones; just over 95% of them were singletons. Together, the top ten hold roughly 0.028% of the sample.

Notes on this clone: The clone's antigen remains unknown. Base qualities are not recorded, but no much larger clone differs from it by a single base.

The germline V gene provides CDR1 KGHSH and CDR2 LQKENI. The junction carries 4 bases between V and J, which are trimmed by 5 bases and 3 bases respectively. The CDR3 spans 11 residues, from the cysteine through the phenylalanine. Just CDR3 DNA is preserved here, 33 bases in frame from base 1. General study outcomes and caveats: On average, around 810,000 unique TCRB clonotypes were obtained from thymus samples, compared with 70,000 to 90,000 from blood samples. Both the thymic and the peripheral blood repertoires appeared to show biased V and J gene segment usage. According to the related research, thymic TCR repertoires were highly overlapping among unrelated individuals.

Thymus tissue was obtained as surgical resects removed during corrective cardiac surgery. The donors were immunologically healthy infants in Finland who had open corrective cardiac surgery for congenital heart defects. After being mechanically released from the tissue, thymocytes were kept at -70 degrees C in pellets of about 9-34 million cells. Genomic DNA was extracted from frozen cell pellets with a QIAsymphony instrument. The sample was thymus tissue. This receptor was obtained from a boy under two years old with a congenital heart defect but otherwise immunologically healthy. The V and J genes are TRBV18 and TRBJ1-1, with the D segment identity uncertain. This receptor carries the CDR3 CASSLDTEAFF. The sequenced DNA is TGTGCCAGCTCATTGGACACTGAAGCTTTCTTT. Reference TRBV18 and TRBJ1-1 proteins supply the regions before and after the CDR3; the full variable domain is: NAGVMQNPRHLVRRRGQEARLRCSPMKGHSHVYWYRQLPEEGLKFMVYLQKENIIDESGMPKERFSAEFPKEGPSILRIQQVVRGDSAAYFCASSLDTEAFFGQGTRLTVV.